The source of this TCR beta chain is a study of T cell clonotyping in hematopoietic cell transplantation. The CDR3 extends over 14 amino acids. Trimming took 0 bases from V and 1 from J, leaving 7 bases between them. Per the germline V gene, CDR1 is SGDLS and CDR2 is YYNGEE. Assay: immunoSEQ multiplex PCR; the TCRdb copy retains only in-frame clones and omits some. The sample comprises fewer than 15,000 clones, under 55% of which are singletons, and around 9.9% rests with the top ten. The receptor comes from a man aged 45-65 years in good health. Some clones in this sample may be carry-over from other donors' samples. The gene calls are TRBV9 and TRBJ2-5; D call uncertain. Specimen: peripheral blood mononuclear cells. The CDR3, as DNA: TGTGCCAGCAGCGTAGGCTCCACCCAAGAGACCCAGTACTTC. Translated, it gives CASSVGSTQETQYF.